This T cell receptor beta chain was sequenced in a study of T-cell reconstitution after alpha-beta-depleted transplantation in children. Unique molecular identifiers were incorporated when the TCRbeta library was constructed. TCRdb re-analysed the PCR reads in MiXCR, keeping a single row per CDR3 protein. The sample has more than 550,000 distinct CDR3 sequences, 10% seen once; the top ten hold less than 5%. This clonotype has ten or more counts. Trimming stripped 4 bases from V and 4 bases from J, with 13 bases between. The CDR3 length is 15 residues. Germline CDR1 LGHNA, CDR2 YSLEER. The sequence derives from a human donor who donated a stem cell graft to a child with acute myeloid leukemia. J is TRBJ2-2 and V is TRBV4-3, with D unresolved. The sample here was PBMCs from the stem cell graft donor, taken from the stem cell graft. In DNA, the CDR3 is TGCGCCAGCAGCCGAGTGTCCATCTTCACCGGGGAGCTGTTTTTT. It yields the protein CASSRVSIFTGELFF.